The clone carrying this TCR beta chain showed up just a few times. Its specificity is not known. The sample carries other DNA sequences with the same CDR3. Measured with immunoSEQ multiplex PCR; TCRdb has only the in-frame clones, and not every one. The sample records 3,000 or so clones, less than 90% being singletons. This record belongs to a study of T cells in lung cancer brain metastases. Study-level results: Preoperative corticosteroid effects on brain metastasis T cell infiltration were not controlled.

Trimming cost V 3 bases and J 5 bases, with 16 bases left between them. CDR3 size: 15 residues. CDR1 is MNHNS, CDR2 SASEGT, per germline. Patients with a history of multiple malignancies were excluded. The sequenced sample consisted of tumor tissue from the primary lung tumor. The chain recombines TRBV6-1 with TRBJ1-2; D may be TRBD1 (5 bases). The sequence derives from a woman between 45 and 60 years old with non-small cell lung cancer. The CDR3 spells CASSDPSRGVYGYTF. The CDR3 DNA is TGTGCCAGCAGTGACCCGTCGCGGGGGGTTTATGGCTACACCTTC.